A single sample is the source of the 30 T cell receptor beta chains below, sequenced in a study of regulatory T cells in long-lasting Graves disease. CDR3 regions were amplified by Arm-PCR using iRepertoire HTBI primers to build TCR beta libraries. TCRdb used MiXCR to reprocess the multiplex PCR reads, holding one entry per CDR3 protein. The data show around 400,000 distinct CDR3 sequences, approximately 25% seen once. Time point denoted: persistent/refractory GD, antithyroid drugs over 5 years with positive TRAb. PBMC RNA served as the TCR library source. The specimen was peripheral blood mononuclear cells (PBMCs), collected when the disease was refractory, from a patient treated with antithyroid drugs. The receptors stem from a woman in her forties with Graves disease.

Many counts were recorded for this clonotype. The V gene is TRBV28, the J gene TRBJ1-2; unclear D gene. With 3 bases removed from V and 6 bases from J, the gap between germline ends came to 11 bases. This CDR3 is 13 amino acids long. Looked up from germline, CDR1 is MDHEN and CDR2 is SYDVKM. The CDR3 loop is CASSFPAPDGYTF. The CDR3 bases are TGTGCCAGCAGTTTCCCCGCCCCGGATGGCTACACCTTC.

In its sample, this clonotype was seen a few times. This chain joins TRBV7-8 and TRBJ2-2; unclear D gene. V lost 5 bases and J 7 bases, leaving 17 bases between the germline ends. In germline, CDR1 is SGHVS, CDR2 FQNEAQ. The CDR3 extends over 15 amino acids. Here the CDR3 DNA reads TGTGCCAGCAGCCCGGGTCCAGGCGGCGGCGGGGAGCTGTTTTTT. Translation gives CASSPGPGGGGELFF. The entire variable domain, with the rest obtained from reference TRBV7-8 and TRBJ2-2, is as follows: GAGVSQSPRYKVAKRGQDVALRCDPISGHVSLFWYQQALGQGPEFLTYFQNEAQLDKSGLPSDRFFAERPEGSVSTLKIQRTQQEDSAVYLCASSPGPGGGGELFFGEGSRLTVL.

In this sample, this clonotype turned up a few times. The V and J genes are TRBV9 and TRBJ1-2; no clear D gene. Germline assignment: CDR1 SGDLS and CDR2 YYNGEE. Trimming removed 2 bases from V and 0 bases from J, with 8 bases in between. This CDR3 region has 14 residues. The CDR3 spells CASSVTKANYGYTF. As DNA, the CDR3 is TGTGCCAGCAGCGTGACAAAGGCTAACTATGGCTACACCTTC.

This clonotype was counted many times. CDR3 DNA sequence: TGTGCCAGCAGACCACGGACTAGCGGGAATTACGAGCAGTACTTC. Its protein is CASRPRTSGNYEQYF. The J gene is TRBJ2-7, the V gene TRBV28; 12 nucleotides align to TRBD2. Trimming cost V 6 bases and J 4 bases; bases outside gene matches: 7. Germline V lookup: CDR1 MDHEN, CDR2 SYDVKM. CDR3 length: 15 amino acids.

This rearrangement joins TRBV28 to TRBJ2-1; no definite D call. V was trimmed by 3 bases and J by 8 bases, leaving 11 bases between them. The CDR3 contains 13 residues. Germline-derived CDR1 and CDR2 are MDHEN and SYDVKM. The CDR3 bases are TGTGCCAGCAGTTTGGCGAAGAGCCATGAGCAGTTCTTC. Translated, it gives CASSLAKSHEQFF. Full variable domain (remainder filled in from reference TRBV28 and TRBJ2-1): DVKVTQSSRYLVKRTGEKVFLECVQDMDHENMFWYRQDPGLGLRLIYFSYDVKMKEKGDIPEGYSVSREKKERFSLILESASTNQTSMYLCASSLAKSHEQFFGPGTRLTVL.

This clonotype was counted at least ten times. V usage is TRBV15 and J usage is TRBJ2-7; D uncertain. The germline CDR1 and CDR2 sequences are LNHNV and YYDKDF (reference sequence). V shed 3 bases and J shed 3 bases, with 12 bases lying between them. The CDR3 is made up of 14 amino acids. The CDR3 region is CATSSIEGFYEQYF. The CDR3 DNA follows: TGTGCCACCAGCAGCATAGAAGGGTTCTACGAGCAGTACTTC.

This clonotype appeared a few times. The genes are TRBV7-2 and TRBJ2-7; the D gene is possibly TRBD2 (5 bases). Deletions cut 5 bases from V and 2 bases from J, with 19 bases between. Germline loops: CDR1 SGHTA, CDR2 FQGNSA. This CDR3 has 16 residues. Written as DNA, the CDR3 is TGTGCCAGCAGCCAAGCGGACTGGGCGACCCCCTACGAGCAGTACTTC. This translates into CASSQADWATPYEQYF.

This clonotype was counted ten times or more. The genes are TRBV7-8 and TRBJ2-2; tentatively, D is TRBD2 (6 bases). V lost 11 bases to trimming and J lost 3 bases, with 13 bases between them. This CDR3 region has 13 residues. Germline loops: CDR1 SGHVS, CDR2 FQNEAQ. The CDR3 is CAGAGLDTGELFF. The CDR3 nucleotides are TGTGCCGGGGCGGGATTGGACACCGGGGAGCTGTTTTTT. Combining the CDR3 with reference TRBV7-8 and TRBJ2-2 gives the whole variable domain GAGVSQSPRYKVAKRGQDVALRCDPISGHVSLFWYQQALGQGPEFLTYFQNEAQLDKSGLPSDRFFAERPEGSVSTLKIQRTQQEDSAVYLCAGAGLDTGELFFGEGSRLTVL.

The chain recombines TRBV20-1 with TRBJ2-4; D is perhaps TRBD1 or TRBD2 (5 bases each). Germline lookup yields CDR1 DFQATT and CDR2 SNEGSKA (reference sequence). V lost 0 bases to trimming and J lost 9 bases, with 6 bases between them. The CDR3 consists of 11 residues. CDR3 protein: CSARDGGIQYF. The CDR3 region has the DNA TGCAGTGCTAGAGATGGGGGCATTCAGTACTTC.

This chain uses TRBV9 with TRBJ2-5; D gene uncertain. The CDR3 loop spans 14 amino acids. V shed 0 bases and J shed 5 bases, with 11 bases lying between them. Germline loops: CDR1 SGDLS, CDR2 YYNGEE. For the CDR3, the DNA is TGTGCCAGCAGCGTAGTTATGGATAGCGAGACCCAGTACTTC. Its protein product is CASSVVMDSETQYF.

On this clonotype: It is unclear where the CDR3 begins or ends on the DNA, so no DNA is shown, and the CDR3 is as TCRdb lists it. The chain joins TRBV28 to TRBJ2-7. The germline V gene encodes CDR1 MDHEN and CDR2 SYDVKM. The CDR3 length is 15 residues, termini included. CDR3 region: CASSSSVVAPYEQYF.

V and J are TRBV5-5 and TRBJ2-5; TRBD2 aligns across 15 bases. The CDR3 has 17 residues. The germline gives CDR1 SGHKS, CDR2 YYEKEE (reference sequence). With 3 bases clipped from V and 3 bases from J, the junction kept 6 bases outside the gene matches. The CDR3 coding sequence is TGTGCCAGCAGCTGGAGGACTAGCGGGAGGGCCGAAGAGACCCAGTACTTC. It translates to CASSWRTSGRAEETQYF. Full variable domain (remainder filled in from reference TRBV5-5 and TRBJ2-5): DAGVTQSPTHLIKTRGQQVTLRCSPISGHKSVSWYQQVLGQGPQFIFQYYEKEERGRGNFPDRFSARQFPNYSSELNVNALLLGDSALYLCASSWRTSGRAEETQYFGPGTRLLVL.

A remark on this clonotype: A much bigger clone sits one base away, suggesting this may be a read error. The J gene is TRBJ2-5, the V gene TRBV7-9; the D gene is possibly TRBD2 (6 bases). This CDR3 is 14 amino acids long. The germline gives CDR1 SEHNR, CDR2 FQNEAQ (reference sequence). Trimming shortened V by 5 bases and J by 2 bases, and 12 bases separated the two germline ends. The DNA of the CDR3 is TGTGCCAGCAGCGCCCTCGGGGGACAAGAGACCCAGTACTTC. It yields the protein CASSALGGQETQYF.

This clonotype was counted only a few times. This sequence joins TRBV2 and TRBJ2-7; D gene unclear. The CDR3 totals 12 residues. CDR1 SNHLY and CDR2 FYNNEI come from the germline V gene. V was shortened by 8 bases and J by 7 bases, with 15 bases between the two germline ends. In nucleotides, the CDR3 is TGTGCCAGCGAGTCACCGCCCCATGAGCAGTACTTC. Translating gives CASESPPHEQYF.

This clonotype was picked up many times. V and J are TRBV28 and TRBJ2-7, with D perhaps given as TRBD1 or TRBD2 (5 bases each). Trimming cost V 4 bases and J 2 bases, with 15 bases left between them. The CDR3 extends over 15 amino acids. Germline V gives CDR1 MDHEN, CDR2 SYDVKM. As DNA, the CDR3 is TGTGCCAGCAGTTCGTGGGGGACGCTCCCCTACGAGCAGTACTTC. Translation: CASSSWGTLPYEQYF.

The V call is TRBV7-9, the J call TRBJ1-4; 7 bases match TRBD1. V trimming: 3 bases; J trimming: 0 bases; junction bases outside the gene matches: 4. The length of the CDR3 is 16 residues. Germline V gene sequence: CDR1 SEHNR, CDR2 FQNEAQ (reference sequence). The CDR3 loop is CASSFAQGATNEKLFF. The CDR3 nucleotides read TGTGCCAGCAGCTTCGCCCAGGGGGCAACTAATGAAAAACTGTTTTTT. Full variable domain (remainder filled in from reference TRBV7-9 and TRBJ1-4): DTGVSQNPRHKITKRGQNVTFRCDPISEHNRLYWYRQTLGQGPEFLTYFQNEAQLEKSRLLSDRFSAERPKGSFSTLEIQRTEQGDSAMYLCASSFAQGATNEKLFFGSGTQLSVL.

The CDR3 DNA follows: TGCAGCGTGGACAGGGACTACGAGCAGTACTTC. As protein: CSVDRDYEQYF. The chain couples TRBV29-1 to TRBJ2-7; TRBD1 matches 8 bases. CDR3 length equals 11 residues. V dropped 6 bases and J dropped 3; count of bases not matched to a gene: 1. CDR1 is SQVTM, CDR2 ANQGSEA, per germline.

This clonotype was counted many times. This chain connects TRBV28 to TRBJ2-7; 7 nucleotides align to TRBD1. Trimming cost V 5 bases and J 0 bases; bases outside gene matches: 4. The CDR3 is 14 residues long. Looked up from germline, CDR1 is MDHEN and CDR2 is SYDVKM. CDR3 residues: CASSLRDSSYEQYF. Written as DNA, the CDR3 is TGTGCCAGCAGTCTCCGGGACAGCTCCTACGAGCAGTACTTC.

There are a few counts of this clonotype. This may stem from a read error, because a much larger clone lies one nucleotide away. The J gene is TRBJ1-1, the V gene TRBV11-1; D is ambiguous. Looked up from germline, CDR1 is SGHAT and CDR2 is FQDESV (reference sequence). CDR3 length: 13 amino acids. CDR3 loop: CAGSFGYLTEAFF. DNA of the CDR3: TGTGCCGGCAGCTTCGGGTACCTCACTGAAGCTTTCTTT.

A few counts support this clonotype. The genes are TRBV11-2 and TRBJ2-2; 7 bases align to TRBD1. Germline loops: CDR1 SGHAT, CDR2 FQNNGV. CDR3 size: 16 residues. The V and J ends lost 6 bases and 5 bases, in that order; junction bases with no gene match: 12. The CDR3 spells CASRRGIEGATGELFF. The CDR3 nucleotides are TGTGCCAGCAGGAGGGGAATTGAGGGGGCGACCGGGGAGCTGTTTTTT.

V is TRBV5-5 and J is TRBJ1-4; D unresolved. Trimming took 2 bases from V and 4 from J, leaving 12 bases between them. The CDR3 extends over 15 amino acids. Germline CDR1 is SGHKS and CDR2 is YYEKEE (reference sequence). CDR3 coding DNA: TGTGCCAGCAGCTTTTTCCGAAATTTTAATGAAAAACTGTTTTTT. It specifies CASSFFRNFNEKLFF.

There are many counts of this clonotype. The V and J genes are TRBV29-1 and TRBJ2-7, with D hard to call. The CDR3 extends over 11 amino acids. Germline V gene lookup returns CDR1 SQVTM and CDR2 ANQGSEA. V gave up 4 bases and J gave up 5 bases, with 9 bases separating them. The CDR3: CSVAVLNEQYF. The CDR3 nucleotides are TGCAGCGTTGCCGTCCTGAACGAGCAGTACTTC.

This clonotype has a count of ten or more. The chain links TRBV29-1 to TRBJ1-1; D is unresolved. The CDR3 has 13 residues. Trimming removed 4 bases at V and 1 base at J, with 10 bases between. Germline CDR1 is SQVTM and CDR2 is ANQGSEA. CDR3 region: CSVVRGGNTEAFF. In nucleotides, the CDR3 is TGCAGCGTTGTGCGGGGAGGGAACACTGAAGCTTTCTTT.

This clonotype was observed a handful of times. The rearrangement joins TRBV7-8 to TRBJ2-2; weak D call: TRBD1 (6 bases). V lost 2 bases, J lost 1 base, and 11 bases lay in between. Germline CDR1 reads SGHVS; CDR2 reads FQNEAQ. The CDR3 is 16 residues long. The CDR3 DNA follows: TGTGCCAGCAGCTTATCTTGGACAGAGAACACCGGGGAGCTGTTTTTT. Translation: CASSLSWTENTGELFF.

Note on this clonotype: Since the CDR3 does not end with the conserved phenylalanine or tryptophan, this likely comes from a read error. The V gene is TRBV12-3 or TRBV12-4, the J gene TRBJ1-3; no reliable D call. The CDR3 length is 16 residues. V lost 10 bases and J 0 bases, leaving 19 bases between the germline ends. The CDR3 is CATAVVGRRSGNTIYS. The CDR3 DNA reads as TGTGCCACCGCAGTGGTAGGGAGGCGCTCTGGAAACACCATATATTCT.

This clonotype was seen at least ten times. This chain connects TRBV7-9 to TRBJ1-2; D might be TRBD1 (5 bases). Germline CDR1 and CDR2: SEHNR and FQNEAQ (reference sequence). CDR3 length equals 13 residues. With 4 bases removed from V and 4 bases from J, the gap between germline ends came to 10 bases. CDR3 in amino acids: CASSSRQGYGYTF. In DNA form, the CDR3 reads TGTGCCAGCAGCTCAAGGCAGGGCTATGGCTACACCTTC.

This clonotype came up many times. This chain uses TRBV27 with TRBJ1-1, with TRBD1 identical over 7 bases. The length of the CDR3 is 16 residues. The trim removed 6 bases at V and 0 bases at J, leaving 10 bases unmatched. Looked up from germline, CDR1 is MNHEY and CDR2 is SMNVEV (reference sequence). The CDR3 region is CASSIEIDRVNTEAFF. The CDR3 nucleotides are TGTGCCAGCAGCATTGAAATTGACAGGGTGAACACTGAAGCTTTCTTT.

This clonotype was seen a few times. The chain uses TRBV28 and TRBJ2-7; D gene unclear. Trimming cost V 5 bases and J 3 bases, with 11 bases left between them. This CDR3 region has 13 residues. Germline CDR1 and CDR2: MDHEN and SYDVKM. The CDR3 loop reads CASSPTNHYEQYF. The DNA for the CDR3 is TGTGCCAGCAGTCCCACGAACCACTACGAGCAGTACTTC.

On this clonotype: At one end, the junction sequence differs from germline, possibly due to a read error. V and J are TRBV14 and TRBJ1-5; D gene ambiguous. Germline V gene data show CDR1 as SGHDN and CDR2 as FVKESK. The CDR3 spans 13 residues. The CDR3 DNA reads as TGTGCCAGCAGCCAAGATCATCGTCAGCCCCGGCATTTT. Its translation: CASSQDHRQPRHF. Drawing the rest from reference TRBV14 and TRBJ1-5, the complete variable domain is EAGVTQFPSHSVIEKGQTVTLRCDPISGHDNLYWYRRVMGKEIKFLLHFVKESKQDESGMPNNRFLAERTGGTYSTLKVQPAELEDSGVYFCASSQDHRQPRHFGDGTRLSIL.

The V call is TRBV7-9, the J call TRBJ1-5; maybe TRBD1 (5 bases). CDR1 and CDR2 (germline): SEHNR, FQNEAQ (reference sequence). The V gene lost 1 base and the J gene lost 9 bases, with 16 bases spanning the gap. The CDR3 loop spans 15 amino acids. CDR3 nucleotides: TGTGCCAGCAGCTTAGAGGTGGGACTCCCTTCGCCCCAGCATTTT. Its protein product is CASSLEVGLPSPQHF.